A single sample is the source of the 20 T cell receptor beta chains below, sequenced in a study of T cells in tuberculosis. Repertoires were generated with immunoSEQ multiplex PCR, while TCRdb's copy carries only in-frame clones and drops some. The sample has roughly 35,000 clones; approximately 90% are singletons. Sequencing used PBMCs. The receptors stem from a donor aged 10-29 years with latent tuberculosis or without tuberculosis infection.

V usage is TRBV9 and J usage is TRBJ1-2; 9 bases are a match to TRBD1. The CDR3 is 15 amino acids. Losses at the gene ends were 3 bases for V and 3 bases for J; bases not matched to a gene: 6. Germline assignment: CDR1 SGDLS and CDR2 YYNGEE. The CDR3 protein is CASSGLRDRDYGYTF. Written as DNA, the CDR3 is TGTGCCAGCAGCGGACTCCGGGACAGGGACTATGGCTACACCTTC.

The gene calls are TRBV28 and TRBJ2-7, with TRBD2 matching 8 bases. V lost 4 bases to trimming and J lost 5 bases; unmatched junction nucleotides: 7. CDR1 is MDHEN and CDR2 is SYDVKM in the germline V gene. The CDR3 is made up of 14 amino acids. CDR3 in DNA: TGTGCCAGCAGTTCCGGGGGGGGATGGCACGAGCAGTACTTC. Translation gives CASSSGGGWHEQYF.

The chain has TRBV9 and TRBJ2-2; 12 bases fit TRBD2. Germline CDR1 SGDLS, CDR2 YYNGEE. V lost 4 bases, J lost 3 bases, and 7 bases stayed unmatched. This CDR3 spans 17 amino acids. The CDR3 sequence is CASSTTSGGPHTGELFF. CDR3 DNA sequence: TGTGCCAGCAGCACAACTAGCGGGGGGCCCCACACCGGGGAGCTGTTTTTT.

The rearrangement joins TRBV11-2 to TRBJ2-5, with D perhaps TRBD2 (6 bases). The V end was cut by 6 bases, the J end by 9 bases, with 20 bases between. Germline CDR1 SGHAT, CDR2 FQNNGV. There are 14 residues in the CDR3. CDR3 amino acids: CASRGTSWFRAQYF. CDR3 bases: TGTGCCAGCAGGGGAACTAGCTGGTTCAGGGCCCAGTACTTC.

The rearrangement joins TRBV6-1 to TRBJ1-4; possible D gene TRBD1, 5 bases. The CDR3 runs to 15 residues. The germline CDR1 and CDR2 sequences are MNHNS and SASEGT. V was trimmed by 6 bases and J by 4 bases, leaving 15 bases between them. CDR3 nucleotide sequence: TGTGCCAGCAGCCCCCTAGGGGCAGATAATGAAAAACTGTTTTTT. Translation: CASSPLGADNEKLFF.

V gene TRBV10-3 combines with J gene TRBJ2-7; 13 nucleotides line up with TRBD2. Per the germline V gene, CDR1 is ENHRY and CDR2 is SYGVKD. The CDR3 covers 14 residues. The trim removed 11 bases at V and 6 bases at J, leaving 10 bases unmatched. CDR3 in DNA: TGTGCCGCGGCTGAGACTAGCGGGGGGATCGAGCAGTACTTC. Translation gives CAAAETSGGIEQYF.

The chain combines TRBV28 with TRBJ2-7; 9 nucleotides align to TRBD1. Germline CDR1 MDHEN, CDR2 SYDVKM. The CDR3 totals 13 residues. The V and J ends lost 6 bases and 2 bases, in that order; junction bases with no gene match: 2. The DNA for the CDR3 is TGTGCCAGCAGACAGGGGGCAACCTACGAGCAGTACTTC. This codes for CASRQGATYEQYF. The variable domain in full, with the rest retrieved from reference TRBV28 and TRBJ2-7, is DVKVTQSSRYLVKRTGEKVFLECVQDMDHENMFWYRQDPGLGLRLIYFSYDVKMKEKGDIPEGYSVSREKKERFSLILESASTNQTSMYLCASRQGATYEQYFGPGTRLTVT.

This chain links TRBV4-3 with TRBJ2-1; possible D gene TRBD2, 6 bases. Germline V lookup: CDR1 LGHNA, CDR2 YSLEER. The CDR3 extends over 13 amino acids. V lost 4 bases and J lost 8, with 12 bases in between. CDR3 residues: CASSPRLVDEQFF. CDR3 in DNA: TGCGCCAGCAGCCCTCGACTAGTTGATGAGCAGTTCTTC.

This chain links TRBV9 with TRBJ2-5, with 10 nucleotides matching TRBD2. With 3 bases clipped from V and 2 bases from J, the junction kept 13 bases outside the gene matches. CDR3 length: 18 residues. Germline V gene lookup returns CDR1 SGDLS and CDR2 YYNGEE. CDR3 in amino acids: CASSAGGAGGAEQETQYF. The CDR3 DNA sequence: TGTGCCAGCAGCGCCGGTGGAGCGGGGGGGGCTGAACAAGAGACCCAGTACTTC. The whole variable domain, filled in from reference TRBV9 and TRBJ2-5, reads DSGVTQTPKHLITATGQRVTLRCSPRSGDLSVYWYQQSLDQGLQFLIQYYNGEERAKGNILERFSAQQFPDLHSELNLSSLELGDSALYFCASSAGGAGGAEQETQYFGPGTRLLVL.

Comment on this clone: The junction departs from germline at one end; a sequencing error may be responsible. The V and J genes are TRBV5-1 and TRBJ2-2; the D call may be TRBD1 or TRBD2 (5 bases each). This CDR3 comprises 17 residues. CDR1 and CDR2 from the germline V gene are SGHRS and YFSETQ. As DNA, the CDR3 is TGCGCCAGCAGTTTGGGACCAACTAGTTTGAACACCGGGGAGCTGTTTTTT. This encodes CASSLGPTSLNTGELFF.

This chain uses TRBV11-2 with TRBJ2-7; TRBD2 is a possible D gene (6 bases). The CDR3 spans 16 residues. Germline-derived CDR1 and CDR2 are SGHAT and FQNNGV. The V end was cut by 5 bases, the J end by 3 bases, with 20 bases between. The CDR3 loop reads CASSHLRGTSLYEQYF. The DNA of the CDR3 is TGTGCCAGCAGCCACCTCCGGGGGACTTCACTCTACGAGCAGTACTTC.

V is TRBV19 and J is TRBJ2-7, with 12 bases lining up with TRBD1. The V segment lost 7 bases and the J segment 2 bases; nucleotides outside the gene matches: 6. This CDR3 contains 15 residues. Germline V gene sequence: CDR1 LNHDA, CDR2 SQIVND (reference sequence). The CDR3 region has the DNA TGTGCCAGTACCGCCGGGACAGGGGGCGCCTACGAGCAGTACTTC. Encoded protein: CASTAGTGGAYEQYF. Looking up the rest from reference TRBV19 and TRBJ2-7 gives the full variable domain: DGGITQSPKYLFRKEGQNVTLSCEQNLNHDAMYWYRQDPGQGLRLIYYSQIVNDFQKGDIAEGYSVSREKKESFPLTVTSAQKNPTAFYLCASTAGTGGAYEQYFGPGTRLTVT.

V and J are TRBV6-1 and TRBJ1-5, with D unclear. The CDR3 sequence is 14 residues long. The V end lost 1 base, the J end lost 5 bases, and 9 bases lay between the germline ends. CDR1 and CDR2 from the germline V gene are MNHNS and SASEGT. CDR3: CASSEVFVDQPQHF. The CDR3 coding sequence is TGTGCCAGCAGTGAAGTATTTGTTGATCAGCCCCAGCATTTT.

This sequence joins TRBV4-1 and TRBJ2-7; TRBD2 is a possible D gene (5 bases). Between the trimmed V and J ends, which lost 1 base and 3 bases, there was a span of 10 bases. CDR1 is MGHRA and CDR2 is YSYEKL in the germline V gene. The length of the CDR3 is 14 residues. The DNA of the CDR3 is TGCGCCAGCAGCCAAGTGCATCGGGGCTACGAGCAGTACTTC. The encoded protein is CASSQVHRGYEQYF.

The V gene is TRBV9, the J gene TRBJ2-1, with 11 bases identical to TRBD2. Looked up from germline, CDR1 is SGDLS and CDR2 is YYNGEE. The V and J ends lost 3 bases and 7 bases, in that order; junction bases with no gene match: 15. The CDR3 sequence is 18 residues long. The CDR3 reads CASSDQSGSGRAMNEQFF. The CDR3 DNA follows: TGTGCCAGCAGCGATCAAAGTGGTAGCGGGAGGGCCATGAATGAGCAGTTCTTC.

This clone was observed once. This chain links TRBV6-1 with TRBJ1-3; D is unresolved. Per the germline V gene, CDR1 is MNHNS and CDR2 is SASEGT. V lost 8 bases to trimming and J lost 0 bases, with 14 bases between them. The CDR3 is made up of 15 amino acids. CDR3 region: CASALTETSGNTIYF. In DNA form, the CDR3 reads TGTGCCAGCGCCTTGACTGAAACCTCTGGAAACACCATATATTTT.

The genes are TRBV19 and TRBJ2-4; D is perhaps TRBD1 (6 bases). The CDR3 spans 16 residues. Germline CDR1 reads LNHDA; CDR2 reads SQIVND (reference sequence). The germline V and J ends were trimmed by 6 bases and 0 bases, with 15 bases remaining between them. DNA for the CDR3: TGTGCCAGTAGCAACAGGGAAATTCTAGCCAAAAACATTCAGTACTTC. As protein: CASSNREILAKNIQYF.

This clone appeared once. The gene calls are TRBV6-5 and TRBJ1-1, with 9 bases that match TRBD1. Germline trimming cut 6 bases from V and 8 bases from J; bases unmatched to any gene: 10. The CDR3 runs to 14 residues. In germline, CDR1 is MNHEY, CDR2 SVGAGI. The CDR3, as DNA: TGTGCCAGCAGGCCCACAGGGGGCGGGATAGAAGCTTTCTTT. Amino acid sequence: CASRPTGGGIEAFF.

The chain has TRBV5-1 and TRBJ2-7; a weak D match, TRBD2 (5 bases). The CDR3 has 13 residues. Germline lookup yields CDR1 SGHRS and CDR2 YFSETQ. Trimming took 4 bases from V and 2 from J, leaving 10 bases between them. This chain's CDR3 is CASSLALTYEQYF. CDR3 DNA: TGCGCCAGCAGCCTAGCCTTAACCTACGAGCAGTACTTC.

V and J are TRBV13 and TRBJ1-1; maybe TRBD1 (6 bases). The CDR3 spans 15 residues. Deletions cut 0 bases from V and 3 bases from J, with 11 bases between. Per the germline V gene, CDR1 is PRHDT and CDR2 is FYEKMQ (reference sequence). CDR3 nucleotides: TGTGCCAGCAGCTTAGGAGGGGGAAGGGACACTGAAGCTTTCTTT. Translation gives CASSLGGGRDTEAFF. Supplemented by reference TRBV13 and TRBJ1-1, the full variable domain reads AAGVIQSPRHLIKEKRETATLKCYPIPRHDTVYWYQQGPGQDPQFLISFYEKMQSDKGSIPDRFSAQQFSDYHSELNMSSLELGDSALYFCASSLGGGRDTEAFFGQGTRLTVV.